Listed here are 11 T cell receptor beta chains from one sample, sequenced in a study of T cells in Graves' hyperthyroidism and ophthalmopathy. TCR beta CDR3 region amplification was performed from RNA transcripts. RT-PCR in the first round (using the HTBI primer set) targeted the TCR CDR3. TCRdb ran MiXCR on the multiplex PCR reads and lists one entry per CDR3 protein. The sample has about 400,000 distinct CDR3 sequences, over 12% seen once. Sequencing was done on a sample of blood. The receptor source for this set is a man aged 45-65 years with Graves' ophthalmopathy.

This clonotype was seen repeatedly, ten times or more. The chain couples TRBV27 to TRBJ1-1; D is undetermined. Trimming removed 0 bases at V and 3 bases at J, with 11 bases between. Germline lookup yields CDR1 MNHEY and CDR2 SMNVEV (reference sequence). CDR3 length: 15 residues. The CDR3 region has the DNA TGTGCCAGCAGTTTATCCTATGATTCCTACACTGAAGCTTTCTTT. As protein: CASSLSYDSYTEAFF.

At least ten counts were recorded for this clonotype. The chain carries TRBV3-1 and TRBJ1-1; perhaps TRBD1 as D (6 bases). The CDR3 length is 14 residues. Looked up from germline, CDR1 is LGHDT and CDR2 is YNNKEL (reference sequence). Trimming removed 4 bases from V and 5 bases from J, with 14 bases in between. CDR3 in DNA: TGTGCCAGCAGCCTCGGACAGAAGACGACTGAAGCTTTCTTT. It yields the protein CASSLGQKTTEAFF.

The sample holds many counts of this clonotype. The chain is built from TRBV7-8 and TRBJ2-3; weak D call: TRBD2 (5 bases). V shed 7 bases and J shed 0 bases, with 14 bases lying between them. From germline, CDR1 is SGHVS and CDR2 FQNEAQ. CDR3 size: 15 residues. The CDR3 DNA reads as TGTGCCAGCACCCCGGCGGGCGCTAGCACAGATACGCAGTATTTT. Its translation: CASTPAGASTDTQYF.

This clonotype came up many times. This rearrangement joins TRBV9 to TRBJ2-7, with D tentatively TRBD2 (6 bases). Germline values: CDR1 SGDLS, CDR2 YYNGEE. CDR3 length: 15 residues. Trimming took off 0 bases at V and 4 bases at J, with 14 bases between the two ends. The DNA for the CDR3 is TGTGCCAGCAGCGTAGACTCGGGGGATGGTTACGAGCAGTACTTC. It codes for CASSVDSGDGYEQYF.

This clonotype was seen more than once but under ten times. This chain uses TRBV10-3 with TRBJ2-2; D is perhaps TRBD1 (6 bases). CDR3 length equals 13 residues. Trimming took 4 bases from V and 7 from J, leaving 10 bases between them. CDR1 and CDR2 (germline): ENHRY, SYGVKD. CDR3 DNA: TGTGCCATCAGTGCAAGGACAGACGGGGAGCTGTTTTTT. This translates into CAISARTDGELFF.

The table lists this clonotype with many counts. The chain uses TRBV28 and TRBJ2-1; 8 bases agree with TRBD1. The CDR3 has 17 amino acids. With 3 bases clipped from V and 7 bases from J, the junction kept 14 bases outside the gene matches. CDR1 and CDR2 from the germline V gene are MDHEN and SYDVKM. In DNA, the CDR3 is TGTGCCAGCAGTTTCATTGCCGTTGGACAGGGTCAAAATGAGCAGTTCTTC. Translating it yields CASSFIAVGQGQNEQFF.

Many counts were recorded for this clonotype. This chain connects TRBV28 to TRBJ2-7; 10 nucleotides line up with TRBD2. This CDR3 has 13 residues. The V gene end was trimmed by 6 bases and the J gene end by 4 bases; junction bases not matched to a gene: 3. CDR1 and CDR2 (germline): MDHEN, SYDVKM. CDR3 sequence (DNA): TGTGCCAGCAGAGCGGGAGGGCCTTACGAGCAGTACTTC. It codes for CASRAGGPYEQYF.

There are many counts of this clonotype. The CDR3 sequence is CASSEGQGRTYEQYF. The CDR3 nucleotides read TGTGCCAGCAGTGAGGGCCAGGGGAGGACCTACGAGCAGTACTTC. This chain connects TRBV2 to TRBJ2-7; perhaps D is TRBD1 or TRBD2 (6 bases each). V shed 3 bases and J shed 2 bases, with 14 bases lying between them. Per germline, CDR1 SNHLY and CDR2 FYNNEI. CDR3 size: 15 residues.

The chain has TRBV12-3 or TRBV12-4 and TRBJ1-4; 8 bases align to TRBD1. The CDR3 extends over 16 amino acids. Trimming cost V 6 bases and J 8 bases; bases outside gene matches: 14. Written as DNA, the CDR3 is TGTGCCAGCAGCAACTTACCGACAGGGGTAGGAGAAAAACTGTTTTTT. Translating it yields CASSNLPTGVGEKLFF.

The CDR3 region is CASNAAAGLKTEQFF. CDR3 sequence (DNA): TGCGCCAGCAACGCGGCGGCAGGACTTAAAACCGAGCAGTTCTTC. The V and J genes are TRBV4-1 and TRBJ2-1, with D perhaps matching TRBD2 (5 bases). The CDR3 runs 15 residues. Germline V gene sequence: CDR1 MGHRA, CDR2 YSYEKL. The germline V and J ends were trimmed by 7 bases and 10 bases, with 23 bases remaining between them.

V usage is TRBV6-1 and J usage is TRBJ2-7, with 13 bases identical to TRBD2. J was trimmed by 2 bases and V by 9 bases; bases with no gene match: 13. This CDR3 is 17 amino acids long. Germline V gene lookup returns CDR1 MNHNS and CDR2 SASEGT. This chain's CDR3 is CASKVGTSGKLAYEQYF. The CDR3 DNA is TGTGCCAGTAAAGTCGGGACTAGCGGGAAGTTAGCCTACGAGCAGTACTTC.